This TCR beta chain emerged from a study of molecular identifiers for immune sequencing clone quantification. The study, taken as a whole, reports: Sizes of highly expanded clones could be underestimated through identical TCRs sharing a barcode. Over 98% of effector molecules, but under 1% in naive cells, were held by clones with more than 20 RNA copies.

RNA fractions of 10%, 30% or 50% and roughly 20,000 to 1,000,000 sorted cells were the source of naive CD8 libraries. This CDR3 is built from 14 residues. Germline V gives CDR1 DFQATT, CDR2 SNEGSKA (reference sequence). Trimming took off 6 bases at V and 0 bases at J, with 14 bases between the two ends. Preparation methods for the bulk TCR libraries were those previously described, with listed TCR primers. TCRdb ran MiXCR on the PCR reads and lists one entry per CDR3 protein. The repertoire holds hundreds of thousands of distinct CDR3 sequences, with less than 30% as singletons. Only a few counts were recorded for this clonotype. Its antigen is undetermined.

The receptor was isolated from a human donor in good health. Some libraries in this study had Jurkat cell RNA spiked in. The chain links TRBV20-1 to TRBJ1-2; D perhaps matches TRBD1 (5 bases). Sequenced sample: naive CD8+ T cells from blood, with Jurkat cell RNA spiked in. Subset denoted: FACS-sorted CD8+CD4-CCR7+CD45RA+ naive T cells. The CDR3 DNA reads TGCAGTGCCGCCGGACAAGAGTCTAACTATGGCTACACCTTC. It translates to CSAAGQESNYGYTF.